These 22 T cell receptor beta chains were sequenced from one sample in a study of T-cell reconstitution after alpha-beta-depleted transplantation in children. Unique molecular identifiers featured in how the TCRbeta library was prepared. TCRdb re-called the PCR reads through MiXCR, storing one row per CDR3 protein. The sample records hundreds of thousands of distinct CDR3 sequences, under 15% being singletons. The specimen comprised PBMCs from the stem cell graft donor, sampled from the stem cell graft. The source of these receptors is a human donor who donated a stem cell graft to a child with combined immunodeficiency.

The chain has TRBV20-1 and TRBJ1-2; D unclear. Trimming removed 3 bases at V and 2 bases at J, with 10 bases between. The CDR3 is 13 amino acids. Germline CDR1 is DFQATT and CDR2 is SNEGSKA (reference sequence). The CDR3 here is CSARIPLNYGYTF. In DNA form, the CDR3 reads TGCAGTGCTAGGATACCTCTAAACTATGGCTACACCTTC.

This clonotype came up a few times. J is TRBJ2-1 and V is TRBV5-1; D may be TRBD1 (6 bases). V lost 1 base to trimming and J lost 7 bases, with 15 bases between them. This CDR3 comprises 15 residues. In germline, CDR1 is SGHRS, CDR2 YFSETQ. The CDR3 spells CASSLMQGRQNEQFF. CDR3 nucleotide sequence: TGCGCCAGCAGCTTGATGCAGGGGCGCCAGAATGAGCAGTTCTTC.

This clonotype was counted ten times or more. The chain recombines TRBV29-1 with TRBJ2-3; D tentatively reads TRBD1 or TRBD2 (5 bases each). There are 13 residues in the CDR3. Per the germline V gene, CDR1 is SQVTM and CDR2 is ANQGSEA. Trimming left V 4 bases short and J 0 bases short, with 8 bases between. The CDR3: CSVVRDSTDTQYF. The CDR3 DNA sequence: TGCAGCGTTGTACGGGACAGCACAGATACGCAGTATTTT.

This clonotype has just a few counts. The chain couples TRBV12-3 or TRBV12-4 to TRBJ1-6; the match to TRBD1 covers 8 bases. Germline trimming cut 3 bases from V and 6 bases from J; bases unmatched to any gene: 4. The CDR3 extends over 15 amino acids. The CDR3 DNA reads TGTGCCAGCAGTTTTGGACAGGGTAGTAATTCACCCCTCCACTTT. Translation: CASSFGQGSNSPLHF.

This clonotype was found many times. The rearrangement uses TRBV5-1 and TRBJ2-2; TRBD1 agrees at 8 bases. The CDR3 covers 14 residues. Unmatched junction bases numbered 4, after V lost 5 bases and J lost 4 bases. Germline V gene lookup returns CDR1 SGHRS and CDR2 YFSETQ. The CDR3 DNA reads as TGCGCCAGCAGGGACAGGGAAGGCACCGGGGAGCTGTTTTTT. This encodes CASRDREGTGELFF.

Ten or more counts support this clonotype. The CDR3 sequence: CASSGTPYEQYF. The CDR3 coding sequence is TGTGCCAGCAGCGGTACCCCCTACGAGCAGTACTTC. The rearrangement links TRBV12-3 or TRBV12-4 to TRBJ2-7; D uncertain. V was pared by 6 bases and J by 2 bases, with 8 bases between. The CDR3 consists of 12 residues.

This clonotype was recorded many times. The V gene is TRBV5-6, the J gene TRBJ2-7, with D perhaps TRBD2 (5 bases). The germline V gene encodes CDR1 SGHDT and CDR2 YYEEEE. The CDR3 has 14 residues. The germline V and J ends were trimmed by 0 bases and 5 bases, with 12 bases remaining between them. The CDR3 nucleotides are TGTGCCAGCAGCTTGGATGGGCTGGGAGACGAGCAGTACTTC. This encodes CASSLDGLGDEQYF.

In its sample, this clonotype was seen many times. The chain couples TRBV29-1 to TRBJ1-1; no reliable D call. There are 15 residues in the CDR3. The germline V gene has CDR1 SQVTM and CDR2 ANQGSEA. Trimming removed 1 base at V and 2 bases at J, with 14 bases between. CDR3: CSVEGKLRSNTEAFF. The DNA of the CDR3 is TGCAGCGTTGAAGGAAAGCTAAGATCTAACACTGAAGCTTTCTTT.

This rearrangement joins TRBV3-1 to TRBJ2-3; D gene ambiguous. This CDR3 contains 14 residues. Trimming removed 4 bases from V and 9 bases from J, with 17 bases in between. Germline loops: CDR1 LGHDT, CDR2 YNNKEL (reference sequence). CDR3 sequence reads: CASSPRLPPGTQYF. The CDR3 bases are TGTGCCAGCAGCCCGCGCCTACCCCCCGGAACGCAGTATTTT.

The V gene is TRBV12-3 or TRBV12-4, the J gene TRBJ2-1; 7 bases match TRBD2. CDR3 length equals 14 residues. With 4 bases clipped from V and 6 bases from J, the junction kept 6 bases outside the gene matches. The CDR3 protein is CASSSSGLGNEQFF. The CDR3 bases are TGTGCCAGCAGTTCTAGCGGCTTAGGCAATGAGCAGTTCTTC.

In its sample, this clonotype was seen many times. V gene TRBV5-6 combines with J gene TRBJ2-7, with 7 nucleotides matching TRBD2. The CDR3 loop spans 13 amino acids. V shed 4 bases, J shed 5 bases, and the junction held 6 bases outside the gene matches. The germline V gene encodes CDR1 SGHDT and CDR2 YYEEEE. The CDR3 here is CASSPTGGDEQYF. The CDR3 nucleotides read TGTGCCAGCAGCCCCACGGGGGGTGACGAGCAGTACTTC.

The chain has TRBV5-8 and TRBJ1-2, with D possibly matching TRBD1 (6 bases). The CDR3 consists of 16 residues. The V gene's germline CDR1 is SGHTS and CDR2 YDEGEE. The germline V and J ends were trimmed by 0 bases and 4 bases, with 16 bases remaining between them. CDR3 sequence (DNA): TGTGCCAGCAGCTTGGAGGCGACAGGAGCTCCCTATGGCTACACCTTC. It is translated as CASSLEATGAPYGYTF.

The gene calls are TRBV9 and TRBJ2-1; D tentatively reads TRBD1 or TRBD2 (6 bases each). The V and J ends lost 0 bases and 6 bases respectively, with 13 bases between them. The CDR3 has 15 residues. The germline V gene has CDR1 SGDLS and CDR2 YYNGEE. CDR3 DNA sequence: TGTGCCAGCAGCGTAGATGACGGGGGCCGCAATGAGCAGTTCTTC. It is translated as CASSVDDGGRNEQFF.

The rearrangement joins TRBV12-3 or TRBV12-4 to TRBJ2-7; 10 nucleotides align to TRBD2. The CDR3 length is 17 residues. J gave up 0 bases and V 5 bases, and 10 bases lay outside the gene matches. CDR3 sequence (DNA): TGTGCCAGCAGTGGTGGGTCTAGCGGGGGTCACTCCTACGAGCAGTACTTC. Its protein product is CASSGGSSGGHSYEQYF.

This clonotype was observed many times. The rearrangement joins TRBV29-1 to TRBJ2-2; no clear D. CDR3 length: 13 residues. Trimming took 6 bases from V and 5 from J, leaving 13 bases between them. CDR1 is SQVTM, CDR2 ANQGSEA, per germline. The chain's CDR3 is CSVRPVSTGELFF. Here the CDR3 DNA reads TGCAGCGTCCGCCCTGTATCAACCGGGGAGCTGTTTTTT.

Only a few counts were recorded for this clonotype. The rearrangement uses TRBV5-6 and TRBJ2-1; unclear D gene. Trimming took 1 base from V and 0 from J, leaving 17 bases between them. The CDR3 runs to 18 residues. CDR1 and CDR2 from the germline V gene are SGHDT and YYEEEE. The CDR3 protein is CASSLRFTTVVSYNEQFF. The CDR3 coding sequence is TGTGCCAGCAGCTTGAGGTTTACCACAGTAGTCTCCTACAATGAGCAGTTCTTC.

In DNA form, the CDR3 reads TGCAGCGCGAGGGACAGTCAAGAGACCCAGTACTTC. This sequence encodes CSARDSQETQYF. V gene TRBV29-1 combines with J gene TRBJ2-5; 7 bases match TRBD1. CDR1 is SQVTM, CDR2 ANQGSEA, per germline. The CDR3 spans 12 residues. With V trimmed by 7 bases and J by 2 bases, 4 bases remained unmatched.

This chain uses TRBV29-1 with TRBJ2-5; D remains ambiguous. The CDR3 totals 12 residues. V gave up 4 bases and J gave up 9 bases, with 15 bases separating them. The germline CDR1 and CDR2 sequences are SQVTM and ANQGSEA. The CDR3 bases are TGCAGCGTTGGCACAAACGGTAGGGCCCAGTACTTC. Translating gives CSVGTNGRAQYF.

The CDR3: CASSMSGRNQETQYF. Here the CDR3 DNA reads TGTGCCAGTAGTATGTCTGGGCGGAATCAAGAGACCCAGTACTTC. The chain joins TRBV19 to TRBJ2-5; D is unresolved. CDR1 is LNHDA and CDR2 is SQIVND in the germline V gene (reference sequence). This CDR3 has 15 residues. The germline V and J ends were trimmed by 3 bases and 2 bases, with 13 bases remaining between them.

This clonotype was recorded at least ten times. The rearrangement uses TRBV4-3 and TRBJ2-7, with TRBD1 matching 11 bases. V lost 0 bases and J lost 3; bases outside the gene matches: 4. Germline V gene lookup returns CDR1 LGHNA and CDR2 YSLEER. The CDR3 loop spans 16 amino acids. DNA for the CDR3: TGCGCCAGCAGCCAAGATCGGGGGACAGGGGGCTACGAGCAGTACTTC. Encoded protein: CASSQDRGTGGYEQYF.

This clonotype was found many times. The chain employs TRBV7-8 and TRBJ2-7, with D perhaps being TRBD1 or TRBD2 (5 bases each). This CDR3 comprises 17 residues. CDR1 is SGHVS and CDR2 is FQNEAQ in the germline V gene. V lost 5 bases to trimming and J lost 5 bases, with 25 bases between them. CDR3: CASSLRQRGAQQNEQYF. Written as DNA, the CDR3 is TGTGCCAGCAGCCTAAGACAAAGGGGAGCGCAGCAGAACGAGCAGTACTTC. The full variable domain, its missing parts supplied by reference TRBV7-8 and TRBJ2-7, is GAGVSQSPRYKVAKRGQDVALRCDPISGHVSLFWYQQALGQGPEFLTYFQNEAQLDKSGLPSDRFFAERPEGSVSTLKIQRTQQEDSAVYLCASSLRQRGAQQNEQYFGPGTRLTVT.

This clonotype was observed a few times. V is TRBV3-1 and J is TRBJ2-1, with D possibly matching TRBD2 (5 bases). The CDR3 has 13 residues. Germline CDR1 is LGHDT and CDR2 is YNNKEL (reference sequence). Trimming took 1 base from V and 6 from J, leaving 7 bases between them. The chain's CDR3 is CASSQGGFNEQFF. CDR3 nucleotide sequence: TGTGCCAGCAGCCAAGGAGGGTTCAATGAGCAGTTCTTC.